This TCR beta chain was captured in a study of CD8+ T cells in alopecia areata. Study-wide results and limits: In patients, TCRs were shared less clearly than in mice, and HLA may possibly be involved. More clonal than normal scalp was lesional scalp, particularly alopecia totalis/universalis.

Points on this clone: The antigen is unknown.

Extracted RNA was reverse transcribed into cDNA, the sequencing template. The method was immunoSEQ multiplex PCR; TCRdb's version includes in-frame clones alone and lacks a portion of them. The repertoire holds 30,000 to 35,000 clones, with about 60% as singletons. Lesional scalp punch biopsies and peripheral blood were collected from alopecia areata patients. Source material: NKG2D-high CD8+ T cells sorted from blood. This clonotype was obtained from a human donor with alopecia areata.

CDR3 sequence reads: CASSQEQSARNEQFF. The CDR3 DNA is TGCGCCAGCAGCCAAGAACAGTCAGCGAGGAATGAGCAGTTCTTC. The chain joins TRBV4-3 to TRBJ2-1; D ambiguous. Germline CDR1 reads LGHNA; CDR2 reads YSLEER. The CDR3 has 15 amino acids. Trimming removed 0 bases at V and 7 bases at J, with 13 bases between.